This T cell receptor beta chain was documented in a study of tumor-infiltrating lymphocytes in primary liver carcinoma. Turning to the study itself: Enrolled patients were male and female, aged 30 to 69 years. Samples produced roughly 3.65 to 7.5 million productive TCRbeta reads, comparable across tissue types.

Total RNA amounting to 500 ng was the source from which TCR beta cDNA was made with a constant-region primer. Slightly modified ARM-PCR with three nested multiplex PCR rounds yielded TCR beta libraries. TRBV1-TRBV30 forward primers paired with a C-beta reverse primer drove the first two PCR rounds, roughly 10 cycles each. TCRdb reanalysed the multiplex PCR reads using MiXCR and keeps one entry per CDR3 protein. In the table there are more than 150,000 distinct CDR3 sequences, about 55% of which are singletons. Comments on this clonotype: Its ends do not fully match the called genes, so a read error is possible.

Both blood RNA, taken from unsorted whole blood, and germline DNA were extracted. Preoperatively, 3.5 to 4 milliliters of peripheral blood were collected. CDR1 SGHAT and CDR2 FQNNGV come from the germline V gene. The CDR3 contains 16 residues. Sequencing was carried out using peripheral blood. This sequence was found in a man aged 40-55 years with primary liver carcinoma and hepatitis B virus infection. The chain recombines TRBV11-2 with TRBJ2-1, with 7 bases fitting TRBD2. The CDR3 reads CANSSITSDRRDEQFF. The CDR3 coding sequence is TGTGCCAACAGCTCTATAACTAGCGACCGGAGGGATGAGCAGTTCTTC. The full variable domain, with the rest looked up from reference TRBV11-2 and TRBJ2-1, is EAGVAQSPRYKIIEKRQSVAFWCNPISGHATLYWYQQILGQGPKLLIQFQNNGVVDDSQLPKDRFSAERLKGVDSTLKIQPAKLEDSAVYLCANSSITSDRRDEQFFGPGTRLTVL.